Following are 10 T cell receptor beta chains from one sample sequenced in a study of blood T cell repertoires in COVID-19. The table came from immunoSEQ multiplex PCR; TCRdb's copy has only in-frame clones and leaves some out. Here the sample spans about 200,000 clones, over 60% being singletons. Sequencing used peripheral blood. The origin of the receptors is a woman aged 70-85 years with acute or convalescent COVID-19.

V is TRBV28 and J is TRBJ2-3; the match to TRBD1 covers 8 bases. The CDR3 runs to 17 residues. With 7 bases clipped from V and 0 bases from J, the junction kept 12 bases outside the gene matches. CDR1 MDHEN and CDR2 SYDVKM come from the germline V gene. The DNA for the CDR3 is TGTGCCAGCACCACCGGGACAGGTTCCACTAGCACAGATACGCAGTATTTT. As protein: CASTTGTGSTSTDTQYF.

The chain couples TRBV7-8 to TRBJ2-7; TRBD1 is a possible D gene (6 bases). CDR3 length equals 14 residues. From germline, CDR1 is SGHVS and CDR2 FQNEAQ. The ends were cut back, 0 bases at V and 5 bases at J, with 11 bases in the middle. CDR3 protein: CASSLADSRDEQYF. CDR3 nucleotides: TGTGCCAGCAGCTTAGCGGACAGCAGGGACGAGCAGTACTTC.

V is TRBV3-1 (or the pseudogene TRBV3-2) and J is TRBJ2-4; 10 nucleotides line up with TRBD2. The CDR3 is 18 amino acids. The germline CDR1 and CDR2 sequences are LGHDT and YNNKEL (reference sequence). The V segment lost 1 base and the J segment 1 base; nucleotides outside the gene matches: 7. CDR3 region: CASSQGAGGPVAKNIQYF. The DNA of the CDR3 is TGTGCCAGCAGCCAAGGAGCGGGGGGGCCGGTGGCCAAAAACATTCAGTACTTC.

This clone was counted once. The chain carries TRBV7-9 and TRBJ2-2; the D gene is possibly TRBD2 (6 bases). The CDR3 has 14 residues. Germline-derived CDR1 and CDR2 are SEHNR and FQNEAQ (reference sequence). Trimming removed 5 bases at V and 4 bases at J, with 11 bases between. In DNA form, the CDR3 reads TGTGCCAGCAGCCCGCTGGGAGGCACCGGGGAGCTGTTTTTT. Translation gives CASSPLGGTGELFF.

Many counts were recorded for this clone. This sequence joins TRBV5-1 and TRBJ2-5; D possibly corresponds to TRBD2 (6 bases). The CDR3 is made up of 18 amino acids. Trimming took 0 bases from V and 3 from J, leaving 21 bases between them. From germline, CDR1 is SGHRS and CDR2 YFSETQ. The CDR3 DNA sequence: TGCGCCAGCAGCTTGGCGGGGGACCCCCCCGGGGCCAAAGAGACCCAGTACTTC. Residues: CASSLAGDPPGAKETQYF.

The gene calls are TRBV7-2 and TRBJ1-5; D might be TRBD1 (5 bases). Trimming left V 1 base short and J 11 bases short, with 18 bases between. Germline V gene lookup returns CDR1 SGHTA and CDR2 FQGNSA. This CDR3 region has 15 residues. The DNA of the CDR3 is TGTGCCAGCAGCTTAGGGTGGGGGGGTGATAGGACCCAGCATTTT. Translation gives CASSLGWGGDRTQHF.

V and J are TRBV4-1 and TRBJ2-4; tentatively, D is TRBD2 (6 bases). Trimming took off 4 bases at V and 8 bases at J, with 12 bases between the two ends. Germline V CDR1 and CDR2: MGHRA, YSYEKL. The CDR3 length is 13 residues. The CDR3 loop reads CASSLSGRDIQYF. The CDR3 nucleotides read TGCGCCAGCAGCCTCTCCGGGAGAGACATTCAGTACTTC.

CDR3 DNA: TGTGCCAGTAGTATCGGCCAGACACCTAGCACAGATACGCAGTATTTT. It specifies CASSIGQTPSTDTQYF. The chain has TRBV19 and TRBJ2-3, with D unresolved. Germline V gene data show CDR1 as LNHDA and CDR2 as SQIVND (reference sequence). V lost 3 bases, J lost 0 bases, and 13 bases lay in between. This CDR3 is built from 16 residues.

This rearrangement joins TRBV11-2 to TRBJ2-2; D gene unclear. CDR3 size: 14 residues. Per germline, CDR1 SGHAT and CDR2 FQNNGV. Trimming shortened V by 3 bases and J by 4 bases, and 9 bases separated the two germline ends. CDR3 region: CASSFLGLTGELFF. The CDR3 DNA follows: TGTGCCAGCAGCTTCCTAGGCCTCACCGGGGAGCTGTTTTTT.

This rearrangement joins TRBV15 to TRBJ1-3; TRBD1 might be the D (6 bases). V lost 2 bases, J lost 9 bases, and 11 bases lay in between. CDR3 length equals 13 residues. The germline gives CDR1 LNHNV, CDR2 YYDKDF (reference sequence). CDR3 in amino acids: CATSRNDRSTIYF. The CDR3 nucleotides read TGTGCCACCAGCAGAAACGACAGGAGCACCATATATTTT.